The present entry profiles one T cell receptor (beta chain) with its context. The source of the sample is a study of shared clonotypes between healthy human individuals. Background on the study: Per donor, three plates held CD4 naive cells, three held CD4 memory, two held CD8 naive and one held CD8 memory.

Trimming stripped 4 bases from V and 4 bases from J, with 14 bases between. This CDR3 spans 16 amino acids. The V gene's germline CDR1 is SGHAT and CDR2 FQNNGV. Produced via immunoSEQ multiplex PCR; TCRdb's table is partial and in-frame only. The data hold over 850,000 clones, with 75% to 80% observed a single time. Material: memory CD4+ T cells from PBMCs. Indicated subset: CD45RA-negative fraction. This sequence was found in a man younger than 30 in good health. Some clones in this sample may be carry-over from other donors' samples. The chain uses TRBV11-2 and TRBJ2-6; D remains unclear. Here the CDR3 reads CASSYNPGAGANVLTF. The CDR3 bases are TGTGCCAGCAGCTATAACCCGGGCGCAGGGGCCAACGTCCTGACTTTC.